Shown below are 18 T cell receptor beta chains from a single sample sequenced in a study of shared clonotypes between healthy human individuals. The method was immunoSEQ multiplex PCR; TCRdb's version includes in-frame clones alone and lacks a portion of them. The sample carries approximately 1,500,000 clones, around 97% recorded once. Specimen: naive CD4+ T cells sorted from blood. The subset here: CD45RA+ positively selected. These TCRs come from a man aged 30 to 45 in good health.

This clone was found a few times. The rearrangement joins TRBV30 to TRBJ2-1, with TRBD2 matching over 7 bases. Trimming cost V 8 bases and J 3 bases; bases outside gene matches: 7. The CDR3 is 13 residues long. CDR1 and CDR2 (germline): GTSNPN, SVGIG (reference sequence). The CDR3 is CATSAGVYNEQFF. Written as DNA, the CDR3 is TGTGCCACCAGCGCGGGAGTCTACAATGAGCAGTTCTTC.

This clone was seen only once. The V gene is TRBV7-9, the J gene TRBJ2-1; 10 bases are a match to TRBD2. The CDR3 is 15 residues long. CDR1 and CDR2 (germline): SEHNR, FQNEAQ (reference sequence). The junction had 8 bases not matched to a gene; V was cut back by 4 bases and J by 8 bases. The CDR3 protein is CASSSDLAGGDEQFF. DNA of the CDR3: TGTGCCAGCAGCTCGGACTTAGCGGGGGGTGATGAGCAGTTCTTC.

This clone has a single count. The chain has TRBV28 and TRBJ2-1, with TRBD2 matching over 11 bases. Germline-derived CDR1 and CDR2 are MDHEN and SYDVKM. The CDR3 covers 15 residues. V trimming: 1 base; J trimming: 5 bases; junction bases outside the gene matches: 1. The CDR3 protein is CASSLSSGRHNEQFF. The DNA of the CDR3 is TGTGCCAGCAGTTTATCTAGCGGGAGGCACAATGAGCAGTTCTTC.

The chain uses TRBV27 and TRBJ2-1; D perhaps matches TRBD2 (5 bases). This CDR3 comprises 17 residues. Trimming took 2 bases from V and 5 from J, leaving 19 bases between them. Germline CDR1 and CDR2: MNHEY and SMNVEV (reference sequence). In DNA form, the CDR3 reads TGTGCCAGCAGTTTAGTGGTTTCGAGCGGTCGAAACAATGAGCAGTTCTTC. Translated, it gives CASSLVVSSGRNNEQFF.

This chain connects TRBV6-6 to TRBJ2-4; D possibly corresponds to TRBD2 (5 bases). From germline, CDR1 is MNHNY and CDR2 SVGAGI (reference sequence). V lost 3 bases to trimming and J lost 3 bases, with 6 bases between them. The CDR3 sequence is 13 residues long. In nucleotides, the CDR3 is TGTGCCAGCAGTTATGGGAGCAAAAACATTCAGTACTTC. Translated: CASSYGSKNIQYF.

The gene calls are TRBV9 and TRBJ1-3; D is perhaps TRBD1 (6 bases). Germline values: CDR1 SGDLS, CDR2 YYNGEE. The CDR3 totals 16 residues. V was cut by 3 bases and J by 2 bases, with 15 bases left in between. The DNA of the CDR3 is TGTGCCAGCAGCGCACAATCAGGGGCTACTGGAAACACCATATATTTT. Its translation is CASSAQSGATGNTIYF.

The V gene is TRBV2, the J gene TRBJ1-5, with D unclear. CDR3 length equals 14 residues. The germline CDR1 and CDR2 sequences are SNHLY and FYNNEI. V was trimmed by 4 bases and J by 1 base, leaving 8 bases between them. Written as DNA, the CDR3 is TGTGCCAGCAGTGCCGGGAAGAGCAATCAGCCCCAGCATTTT. It specifies CASSAGKSNQPQHF.

This sequence joins TRBV5-4 and TRBJ1-3, with a tentative D call TRBD1 (6 bases). There are 16 residues in the CDR3. The V end lost 2 bases, the J end lost 0 bases, and 12 bases lay between the germline ends. Germline V gene sequence: CDR1 SGHNT, CDR2 YYREEE (reference sequence). This chain's CDR3 is CASSLGQPNSGNTIYF. The CDR3 region has the DNA TGTGCCAGCAGCTTAGGACAGCCGAACTCTGGAAACACCATATATTTT.

The rearrangement uses TRBV5-6 and TRBJ1-2; maybe TRBD1 (6 bases). Germline CDR1 SGHDT, CDR2 YYEEEE. V lost 4 bases to trimming and J lost 1 base, with 17 bases between them. The CDR3 consists of 16 residues. CDR3: CASSNLAGEFNYGYTF. CDR3 coding DNA: TGTGCCAGCAGCAATCTGGCAGGGGAATTTAACTATGGCTACACCTTC. The full variable domain, completed using reference TRBV5-6 and TRBJ1-2, is DAGVTQSPTHLIKTRGQQVTLRCSPKSGHDTVSWYQQALGQGPQFIFQYYEEEERQRGNFPDRFSGHQFPNYSSELNVNALLLGDSALYLCASSNLAGEFNYGYTFGSGTRLTVV.

The V and J genes are TRBV5-5 and TRBJ1-4, with D uncertain. Germline assignment: CDR1 SGHKS and CDR2 YYEKEE (reference sequence). The CDR3 consists of 13 residues. Trimming took 7 bases from V and 0 from J, leaving 7 bases between them. The CDR3 bases are TGTGCCAGCTACGCTACAACTAATGAAAAACTGTTTTTT. This codes for CASYATTNEKLFF.

The rearrangement joins TRBV19 to TRBJ1-5; D may be TRBD1 (5 bases). The ends were cut back, 3 bases at V and 0 bases at J, with 15 bases in the middle. Germline values: CDR1 LNHDA, CDR2 SQIVND (reference sequence). The CDR3 has 17 amino acids. The CDR3 DNA reads TGTGCCAGTAGTATTAGGGCAGGGAGTTATAGCAATCAGCCCCAGCATTTT. This codes for CASSIRAGSYSNQPQHF.

This rearrangement joins TRBV5-4 to TRBJ2-2; 8 nucleotides agree with TRBD2. This CDR3 spans 15 amino acids. After removal of 0 bases from V and 7 bases from J, the junction contained 5 bases not matched to a gene. Per the germline V gene, CDR1 is SGHNT and CDR2 is YYREEE (reference sequence). The CDR3 reads CASSLAGLAGGELFF. DNA for the CDR3: TGTGCCAGCAGCTTGGCGGGGCTAGCGGGCGGGGAGCTGTTTTTT.

The chain combines TRBV7-9 with TRBJ2-2; unclear D gene. The CDR3 extends over 12 amino acids. The V gene's germline CDR1 is SEHNR and CDR2 FQNEAQ (reference sequence). Trimming removed 1 base at V and 7 bases at J, with 4 bases between. CDR3 in amino acids: CASSLEDGELFF. The CDR3 nucleotides read TGTGCCAGCAGCTTAGAGGACGGGGAGCTGTTTTTT.

The chain recombines TRBV18 with TRBJ2-7; a possible D gene is TRBD1 (6 bases). V lost 3 bases to trimming and J lost 4 bases, with 10 bases between them. The V gene's germline CDR1 is KGHSH and CDR2 LQKENI. There are 13 residues in the CDR3. This chain's CDR3 is CASSPPDRYEQYF. In nucleotides, the CDR3 is TGTGCCAGCTCACCCCCCGACAGGTACGAGCAGTACTTC.

The chain uses TRBV18 and TRBJ2-1; 7 nucleotides agree with TRBD2. Unmatched junction bases numbered 4, after V lost 2 bases and J lost 9 bases. The CDR3 spans 13 residues. CDR1 and CDR2 from the germline V gene are KGHSH and LQKENI. Written as DNA, the CDR3 is TGTGCCAGCTCACCATGGGGAGGGAGTGAGCAGTTCTTC. This encodes CASSPWGGSEQFF.

A single count supports this clone. J is TRBJ2-7 and V is TRBV12-5; D remains unclear. There are 14 residues in the CDR3. Per the germline V gene, CDR1 is LGHNT and CDR2 is FRNRAP. V shed 1 base and J shed 5 bases, with 12 bases lying between them. CDR3 coding DNA: TGTGCTAGTGGTTTGGGTGGTAGGTTGGACGAGCAGTACTTC. Its protein is CASGLGGRLDEQYF.

The chain carries TRBV7-2 and TRBJ1-2; 8 nucleotides line up with TRBD1. V was clipped by 5 bases and J by 8 bases; unmatched bases: 7. The CDR3 extends over 13 amino acids. Looked up from germline, CDR1 is SGHTA and CDR2 is FQGNSA. This CDR3 reads CASSQQGARGYTF. The CDR3 DNA reads TGTGCCAGCAGCCAGCAGGGGGCGAGGGGCTACACCTTC.

CDR3 sequence reads: CASINTGLLNEQFF. In DNA, the CDR3 is TGTGCCAGCATCAACACTGGACTGTTAAATGAGCAGTTCTTC. The chain links TRBV5-4 to TRBJ2-1, with a possible D match to TRBD2 (5 bases). The germline V and J ends were trimmed by 6 bases and 7 bases, with 17 bases remaining between them. Germline V lookup: CDR1 SGHNT, CDR2 YYREEE (reference sequence). CDR3 length: 14 amino acids.